Shown below are 25 T cell receptor beta chains from a single sample sequenced in a study of vaccination effects on CD4 cells after COVID-19. These TCRs' antigens remain unknown. Profiled with immunoSEQ multiplex PCR; TCRdb holds only in-frame clones, not every one. The sample has approximately 74,000 clones; around 69% are singletons. With roughly 9 days of culture completed, CD4+ T cells were isolated. Either the mRNA-1273 or the BNT162b2 vaccine was given to participants as two doses. Source: CD4+ T cells from PBMCs cultured without peptide, taken after COVID-19 vaccination. The receptors here all came from a human donor who received a COVID-19 vaccine.

The chain recombines TRBV6-2 or TRBV6-3 with TRBJ1-5; D is unresolved. Trimming pared 3 bases from V and 0 bases from J, leaving 6 bases between. The germline gives CDR1 MNHEY, CDR2 SVGEGT. This CDR3 is 14 amino acids long. Here the CDR3 reads CASSYGYSNQPQHF. The CDR3 DNA is TGTGCCAGCAGTTATGGGTATAGCAATCAGCCCCAGCATTTT.

The CDR3 bases are TGTGCCGTCGGCGGATACAATGAGCAGTTCTTC. Its protein is CAVGGYNEQFF. The V gene is TRBV28, the J gene TRBJ2-1; D ambiguous. V lost 11 bases to trimming and J lost 4 bases, with 9 bases between them. This CDR3 has 11 residues. Germline CDR1 MDHEN, CDR2 SYDVKM.

The chain carries TRBV6-1 and TRBJ2-3; possibly TRBD1 or TRBD2 for D (6 bases each). CDR1 is MNHNS, CDR2 SASEGT, per germline. The CDR3 is 16 residues long. Trimming removed 4 bases from V and 0 bases from J, with 14 bases in between. CDR3 region: CASSGGGLTSTDTQYF. CDR3 nucleotide sequence: TGTGCCAGCAGTGGAGGGGGGTTAACTAGCACAGATACGCAGTATTTT.

The chain joins TRBV7-3 to TRBJ2-2; D remains ambiguous. The CDR3 has 14 amino acids. Trimming cost V 6 bases and J 0 bases, with 8 bases left between them. CDR1 is SGHTA, CDR2 FQGTGA, per germline. CDR3 in DNA: TGTGCCAGCAGAGAGGCGTCGAACACCGGGGAGCTGTTTTTT. This sequence encodes CASREASNTGELFF.

This chain links TRBV10-2 with TRBJ1-2, with D perhaps TRBD1 (6 bases). V was pared by 2 bases and J by 13 bases, with 17 bases between. The CDR3 runs 13 residues. CDR1 and CDR2 (germline): WSHSY, SAAADI. The CDR3, as DNA: TGCGCCAGCAGTGAGAAAACAGGGTTTCAGACCACCTTC. Translating it yields CASSEKTGFQTTF.

The genes are TRBV5-8 and TRBJ2-4; D gene uncertain. Trimming pared 7 bases from V and 7 bases from J, leaving 6 bases between. The CDR3 is 10 residues long. Germline CDR1 SGHTS, CDR2 YDEGEE. The CDR3 reads CASPGNIQYF. DNA for the CDR3: TGTGCCAGCCCCGGTAACATTCAGTACTTC.

This clone came up once. The chain employs TRBV11-2 and TRBJ1-2, with D possibly being TRBD1 (6 bases). The CDR3 covers 14 residues. V dropped 7 bases and J dropped 2 bases, with 14 bases sitting between them. Germline V gives CDR1 SGHAT, CDR2 FQNNGV. The CDR3 is CASTIGTPNYGYTF. In nucleotides, the CDR3 is TGTGCCAGCACGATCGGGACACCGAACTATGGCTACACCTTC.

The chain uses TRBV6-1 and TRBJ2-6; TRBD1 or TRBD2 may be the D gene (7 bases each). The V and J ends lost 2 bases and 4 bases respectively, with 18 bases between them. The length of the CDR3 is 18 residues. In germline, CDR1 is MNHNS, CDR2 SASEGT. In nucleotides, the CDR3 is TGTGCCAGCAGTGAACCCCCAGGGGGGGCCCGCGGGGCCAACGTCCTGACTTTC. Translation: CASSEPPGGARGANVLTF.

This clone was seen only once. The rearrangement uses TRBV7-8 and TRBJ2-7; 9 nucleotides align to TRBD2. The germline gives CDR1 SGHVS, CDR2 FQNEAQ. With 1 base clipped from V and 3 bases from J, the junction kept 4 bases outside the gene matches. The CDR3 covers 15 residues. The CDR3 region is CASSLGLAGYYEQYV. The CDR3 DNA is TGTGCCAGCAGCTTAGGGCTAGCGGGATACTACGAGCAGTACGTC.

Here the CDR3 DNA reads TGTGCCAGCAGTGAATGGGGAGGCGGGACTTGGGCCAACGAGCAGTACGTC. This gives the protein CASSEWGGGTWANEQYV. The chain recombines TRBV6-1 with TRBJ2-7; TRBD2 is a possible D gene (6 bases). The germline V gene has CDR1 MNHNS and CDR2 SASEGT. This CDR3 spans 17 amino acids. V lost 2 bases, J lost 5 bases, and 22 bases lay in between.

The sample holds one count of this clone. This sequence joins TRBV19 and TRBJ2-4; D tentatively fits TRBD1 or TRBD2 (6 bases each). Per germline, CDR1 LNHDA and CDR2 SQIVND (reference sequence). The CDR3 consists of 16 residues. V shed 6 bases and J shed 1 base, with 16 bases lying between them. CDR3 sequence reads: CASSPLPGAAKNIQYF. The CDR3 DNA reads as TGTGCCAGTAGCCCCCTGCCGGGGGCGGCCAAAAACATTCAGTACTTC.

The V and J genes are TRBV19 and TRBJ1-1; D not resolved. Germline V CDR1 and CDR2: LNHDA, SQIVND (reference sequence). Trimming stripped 2 bases from V and 1 base from J, with 8 bases between. CDR3 size: 14 residues. CDR3 protein: CASSIPRPNTEAFF. CDR3 nucleotides: TGTGCCAGTAGTATACCCCGGCCGAACACTGAAGCTTTCTTT.

In its sample, this clone was seen a few times. The chain combines TRBV28 with TRBJ1-1; the D gene is possibly TRBD1 (5 bases). CDR1 and CDR2 (germline): MDHEN, SYDVKM. The CDR3 totals 13 residues. V shed 5 bases and J shed 5 bases, with 12 bases lying between them. Here the CDR3 DNA reads TGTGCCAGCAGTCAGAACAGGAGAACTGAAGCTTTCTTT. This sequence encodes CASSQNRRTEAFF.

The genes are TRBV4-3 and TRBJ2-2; maybe TRBD1 (5 bases). The V gene's germline CDR1 is LGHNA and CDR2 YSLEER. V gave up 4 bases and J gave up 0 bases, with 12 bases separating them. The CDR3 loop spans 16 amino acids. The CDR3 protein is CASSRQPGPNTGELFF. CDR3 in DNA: TGCGCCAGCAGCCGACAGCCCGGGCCGAACACCGGGGAGCTGTTTTTT.

The chain links TRBV5-6 to TRBJ1-5, with a possible D match to TRBD1 (5 bases). This CDR3 is built from 15 residues. Trimming pared 0 bases from V and 4 bases from J, leaving 11 bases between. The germline V gene encodes CDR1 SGHDT and CDR2 YYEEEE. The CDR3 coding sequence is TGTGCCAGCAGCTTGGGGGGACTGATAAATCAGCCCCAGCATTTT. This sequence encodes CASSLGGLINQPQHF.

The chain has TRBV5-1 and TRBJ2-1; D remains ambiguous. V gave up 3 bases and J gave up 1 base, with 8 bases separating them. The CDR3 is 14 residues long. Germline V gene lookup returns CDR1 SGHRS and CDR2 YFSETQ. CDR3 residues: CASSWAGSYNEQFF. DNA for the CDR3: TGCGCCAGCAGCTGGGCCGGTTCCTACAATGAGCAGTTCTTC.

The gene calls are TRBV25-1 and TRBJ2-7; no firm D call. Germline V gives CDR1 MGHDK, CDR2 SYGVNS. This CDR3 contains 14 residues. The V gene lost 4 bases and the J gene lost 0 bases, with 10 bases spanning the gap. CDR3 DNA: TGTGCCAGCAGTGCTTCGGGCCGCTCCTACGAGCAGTACGTC. Its translation is CASSASGRSYEQYV.

This chain uses TRBV3-1 (or the pseudogene TRBV3-2) with TRBJ2-3; D unclear. V was cut by 2 bases and J by 9 bases, with 15 bases left in between. This CDR3 is built from 14 residues. Germline V gives CDR1 LGHDT, CDR2 YNNKEL (reference sequence). The CDR3 sequence is CASSQRVDGKTQYF. The CDR3 DNA is TGTGCCAGCAGCCAAAGAGTCGACGGCAAAACGCAGTATTTT.

The chain carries TRBV7-2 and TRBJ1-5, with D maybe TRBD1 (5 bases). The V end lost 6 bases, the J end lost 3 bases, and 21 bases lay between the germline ends. This CDR3 is 17 amino acids long. In germline, CDR1 is SGHTA, CDR2 FQGNSA. The CDR3 DNA reads TGTGCCAGCAGTCAGGACCCGGGGACTTTTTACAATCAGCCCCAGCATTTT. It encodes CASSQDPGTFYNQPQHF.

The rearrangement links TRBV4-1 to TRBJ2-7; D tentatively reads TRBD1 or TRBD2 (6 bases each). CDR3 length: 18 amino acids. Germline assignment: CDR1 MGHRA and CDR2 YSYEKL. V was cut by 0 bases and J by 3 bases, with 21 bases left in between. The CDR3 sequence is CASSQDAGGAETGYEQYV. In DNA, the CDR3 is TGCGCCAGCAGCCAAGATGCCGGGGGCGCCGAAACCGGCTACGAGCAGTACGTC.

The rearrangement joins TRBV2 to TRBJ2-1; D gene unclear. Trimming cost V 3 bases and J 5 bases, with 2 bases left between them. Germline values: CDR1 SNHLY, CDR2 FYNNEI. CDR3 length equals 11 residues. DNA of the CDR3: TGTGCCAGCAGTGATGACAATGAGCAGTTCTTC. Translating gives CASSDDNEQFF.

This clone was detected only a few times. This chain connects TRBV6-6 to TRBJ2-5, with 9 positions matching TRBD1. In germline, CDR1 is MNHNY, CDR2 SVGAGI (reference sequence). This CDR3 has 17 residues. The V and J ends lost 5 bases and 2 bases, in that order; junction bases with no gene match: 12. The CDR3: CASSPLGQGYGQETQYF. CDR3 sequence (DNA): TGTGCCAGCAGTCCTCTCGGACAGGGGTACGGGCAAGAGACCCAGTACTTC.

The J gene is TRBJ2-5, the V gene TRBV4-1, with D possibly TRBD2 on 5 matching bases. CDR3 size: 13 residues. V was cut by 3 bases and J by 4 bases, with 9 bases left in between. Per germline, CDR1 MGHRA and CDR2 YSYEKL. The CDR3 nucleotides are TGCGCCAGCAGCCATCCTAGCTCAGAGACCCAGTACTTC. Protein product: CASSHPSSETQYF.

This sequence joins TRBV9 and TRBJ2-2, with D possibly being TRBD1 (5 bases). Looked up from germline, CDR1 is SGDLS and CDR2 is YYNGEE. The CDR3 length is 16 residues. V was clipped by 6 bases and J by 7 bases, with 22 bases between them. As DNA, the CDR3 is TGTGCCAGCACCAAAGAACCCCAGGGATGGAGCGGGGAGCTGTTTTTT. This translates into CASTKEPQGWSGELFF.

The CDR3 protein is CASRETGGSSQPQHF. CDR3 in DNA: TGTGCCAGCAGGGAGACAGGGGGCTCTTCTCAGCCCCAGCATTTT. The chain recombines TRBV28 with TRBJ1-5, with 10 bases fitting TRBD1. This CDR3 region has 15 residues. The J segment lost 6 bases and the V segment lost 6 bases, leaving 8 bases of the junction unmatched. Germline V gene data show CDR1 as MDHEN and CDR2 as SYDVKM.